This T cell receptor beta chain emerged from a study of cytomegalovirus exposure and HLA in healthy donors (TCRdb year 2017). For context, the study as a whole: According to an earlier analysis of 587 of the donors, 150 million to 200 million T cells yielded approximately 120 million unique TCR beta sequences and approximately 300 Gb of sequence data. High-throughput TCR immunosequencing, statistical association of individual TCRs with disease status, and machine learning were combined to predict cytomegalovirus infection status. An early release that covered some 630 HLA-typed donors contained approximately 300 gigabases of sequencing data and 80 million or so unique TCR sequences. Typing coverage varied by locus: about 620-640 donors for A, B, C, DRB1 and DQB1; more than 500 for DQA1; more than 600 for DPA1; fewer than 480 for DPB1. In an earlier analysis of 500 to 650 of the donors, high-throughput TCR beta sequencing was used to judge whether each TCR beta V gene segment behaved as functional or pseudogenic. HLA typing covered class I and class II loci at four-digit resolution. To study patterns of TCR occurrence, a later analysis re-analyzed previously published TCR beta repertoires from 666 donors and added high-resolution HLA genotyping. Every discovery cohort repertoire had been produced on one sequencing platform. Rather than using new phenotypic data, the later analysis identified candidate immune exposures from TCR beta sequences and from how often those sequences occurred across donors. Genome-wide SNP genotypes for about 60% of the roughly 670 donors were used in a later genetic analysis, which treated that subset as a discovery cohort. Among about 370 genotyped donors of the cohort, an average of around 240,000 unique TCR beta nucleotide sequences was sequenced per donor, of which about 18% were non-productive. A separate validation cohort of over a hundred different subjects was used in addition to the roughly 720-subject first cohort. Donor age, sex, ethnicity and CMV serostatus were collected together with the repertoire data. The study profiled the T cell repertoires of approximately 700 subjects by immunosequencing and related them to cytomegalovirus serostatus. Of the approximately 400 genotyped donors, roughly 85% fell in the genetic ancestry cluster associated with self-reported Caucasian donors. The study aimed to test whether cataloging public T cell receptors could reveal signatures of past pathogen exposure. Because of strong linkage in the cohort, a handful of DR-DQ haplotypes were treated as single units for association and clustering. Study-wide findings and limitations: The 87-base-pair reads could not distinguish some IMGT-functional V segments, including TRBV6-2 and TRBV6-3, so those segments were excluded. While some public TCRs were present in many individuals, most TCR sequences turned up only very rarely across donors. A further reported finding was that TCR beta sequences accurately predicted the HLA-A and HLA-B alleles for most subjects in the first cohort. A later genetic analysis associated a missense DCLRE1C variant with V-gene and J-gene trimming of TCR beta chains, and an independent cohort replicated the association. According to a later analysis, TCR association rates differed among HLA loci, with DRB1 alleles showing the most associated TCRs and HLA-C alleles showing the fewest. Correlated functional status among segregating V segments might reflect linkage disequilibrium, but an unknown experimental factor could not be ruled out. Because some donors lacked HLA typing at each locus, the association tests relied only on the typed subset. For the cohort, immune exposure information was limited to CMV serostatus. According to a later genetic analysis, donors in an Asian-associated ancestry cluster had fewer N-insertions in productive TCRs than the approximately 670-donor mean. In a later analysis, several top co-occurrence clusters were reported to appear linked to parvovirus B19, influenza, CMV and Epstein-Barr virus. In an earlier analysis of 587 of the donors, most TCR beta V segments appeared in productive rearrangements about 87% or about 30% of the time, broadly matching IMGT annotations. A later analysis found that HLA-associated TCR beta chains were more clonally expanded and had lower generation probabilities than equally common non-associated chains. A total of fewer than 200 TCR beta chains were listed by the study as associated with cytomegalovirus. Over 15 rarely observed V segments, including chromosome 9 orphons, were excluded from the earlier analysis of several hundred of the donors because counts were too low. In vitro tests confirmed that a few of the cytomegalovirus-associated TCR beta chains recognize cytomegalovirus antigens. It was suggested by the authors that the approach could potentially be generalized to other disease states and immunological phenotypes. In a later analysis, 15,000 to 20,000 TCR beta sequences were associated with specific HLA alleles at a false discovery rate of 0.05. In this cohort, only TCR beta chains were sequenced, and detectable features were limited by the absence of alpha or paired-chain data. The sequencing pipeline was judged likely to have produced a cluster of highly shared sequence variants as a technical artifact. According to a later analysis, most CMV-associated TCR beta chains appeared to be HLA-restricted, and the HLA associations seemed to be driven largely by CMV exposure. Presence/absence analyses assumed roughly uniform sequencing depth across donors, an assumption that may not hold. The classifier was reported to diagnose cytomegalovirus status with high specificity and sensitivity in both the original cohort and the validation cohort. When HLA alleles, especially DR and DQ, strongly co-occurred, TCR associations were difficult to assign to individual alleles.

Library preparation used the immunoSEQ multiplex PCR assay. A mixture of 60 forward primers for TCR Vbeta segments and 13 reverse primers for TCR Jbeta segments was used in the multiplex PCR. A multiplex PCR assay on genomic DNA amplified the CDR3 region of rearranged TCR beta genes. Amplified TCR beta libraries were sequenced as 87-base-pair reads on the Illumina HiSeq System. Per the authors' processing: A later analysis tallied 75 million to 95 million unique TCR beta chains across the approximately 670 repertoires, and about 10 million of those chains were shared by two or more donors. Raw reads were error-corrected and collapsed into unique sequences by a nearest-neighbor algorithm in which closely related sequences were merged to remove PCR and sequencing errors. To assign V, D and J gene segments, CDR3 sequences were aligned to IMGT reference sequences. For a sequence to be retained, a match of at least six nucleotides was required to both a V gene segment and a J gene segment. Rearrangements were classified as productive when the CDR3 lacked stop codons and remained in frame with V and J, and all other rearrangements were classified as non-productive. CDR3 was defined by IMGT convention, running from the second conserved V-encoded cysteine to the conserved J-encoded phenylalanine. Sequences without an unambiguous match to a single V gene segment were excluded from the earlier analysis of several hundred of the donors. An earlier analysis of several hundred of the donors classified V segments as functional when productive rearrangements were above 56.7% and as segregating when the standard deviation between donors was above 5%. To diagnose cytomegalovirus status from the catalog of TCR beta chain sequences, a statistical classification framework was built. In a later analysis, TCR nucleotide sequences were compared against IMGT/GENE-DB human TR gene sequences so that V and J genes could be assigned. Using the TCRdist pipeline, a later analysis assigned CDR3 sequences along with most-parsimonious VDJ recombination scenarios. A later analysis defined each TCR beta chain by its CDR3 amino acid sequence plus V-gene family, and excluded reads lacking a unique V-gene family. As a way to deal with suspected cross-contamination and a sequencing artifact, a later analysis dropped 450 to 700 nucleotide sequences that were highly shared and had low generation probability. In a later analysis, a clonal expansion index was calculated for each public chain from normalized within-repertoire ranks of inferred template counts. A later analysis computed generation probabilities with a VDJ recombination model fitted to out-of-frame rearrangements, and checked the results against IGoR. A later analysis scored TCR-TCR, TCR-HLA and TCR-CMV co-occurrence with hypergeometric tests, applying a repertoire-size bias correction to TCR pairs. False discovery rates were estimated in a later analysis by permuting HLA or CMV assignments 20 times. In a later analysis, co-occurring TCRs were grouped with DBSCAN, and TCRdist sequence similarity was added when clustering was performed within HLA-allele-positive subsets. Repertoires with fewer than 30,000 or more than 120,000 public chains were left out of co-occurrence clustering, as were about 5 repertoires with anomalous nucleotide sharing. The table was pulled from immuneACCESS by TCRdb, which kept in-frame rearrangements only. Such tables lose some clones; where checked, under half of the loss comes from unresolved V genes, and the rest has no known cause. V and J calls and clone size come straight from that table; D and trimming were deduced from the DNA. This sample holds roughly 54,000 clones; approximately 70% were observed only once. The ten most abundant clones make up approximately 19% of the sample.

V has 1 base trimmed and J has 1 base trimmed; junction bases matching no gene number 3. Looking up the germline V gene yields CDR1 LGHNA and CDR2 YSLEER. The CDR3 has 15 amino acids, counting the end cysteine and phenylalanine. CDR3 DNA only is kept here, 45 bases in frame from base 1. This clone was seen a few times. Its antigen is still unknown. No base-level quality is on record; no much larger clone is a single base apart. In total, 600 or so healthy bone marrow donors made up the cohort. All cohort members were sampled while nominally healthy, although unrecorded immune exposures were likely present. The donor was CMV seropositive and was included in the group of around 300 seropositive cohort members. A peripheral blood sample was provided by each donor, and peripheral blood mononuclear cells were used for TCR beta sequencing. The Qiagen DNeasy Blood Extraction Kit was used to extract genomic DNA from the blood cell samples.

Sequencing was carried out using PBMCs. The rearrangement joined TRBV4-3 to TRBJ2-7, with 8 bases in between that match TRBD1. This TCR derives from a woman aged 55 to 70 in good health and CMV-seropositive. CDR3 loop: CASSQVQGASYEQYF. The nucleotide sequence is TGCGCCAGCAGCCAAGTCCAGGGGGCGTCCTACGAGCAGTACTTC.